This TCR beta chain was recovered during a study of T-cell reconstitution after alpha-beta-depleted transplantation in children. CDR3 length equals 14 residues. V lost 3 bases and J lost 8; bases outside the gene matches: 4. Germline V gene lookup returns CDR1 KGHSH and CDR2 LQKENI. Study outcomes and limitations: About two months after transplant, alpha-beta T cells reportedly came from several hundred expanded graft clones. T cells produced anew were the main source of T-cell counts and diversity one year after transplant. High day-60 TCRbeta diversity in some patients came from surviving recipient T cells and thymic progenitors.

Only a few counts were recorded for this clonotype. Its specificity is unknown. Library preparation (for TCRbeta) was performed with unique molecular identifiers. MiXCR, run by TCRdb on the PCR reads, gives a single entry per CDR3 protein. The sample carries roughly 350,000 distinct CDR3 sequences, around 15% recorded once. The gene calls are TRBV18 and TRBJ1-4; TRBD1 matches at 9 bases. The sequenced sample was PBMCs, mostly from graft donor cells, obtained 360 days after TCRalphabeta/CD19-depleted stem cell transplant. This clonotype originated in a male patient aged 2-15 years who had a stem cell transplant for acute lymphoblastic leukemia, so the T cells may come from the graft donor. CDR3 sequence (DNA): TGTGCCAGCTCACCGACAGGGGGTCTCGAAAAACTGTTTTTT. Its translation: CASSPTGGLEKLFF.